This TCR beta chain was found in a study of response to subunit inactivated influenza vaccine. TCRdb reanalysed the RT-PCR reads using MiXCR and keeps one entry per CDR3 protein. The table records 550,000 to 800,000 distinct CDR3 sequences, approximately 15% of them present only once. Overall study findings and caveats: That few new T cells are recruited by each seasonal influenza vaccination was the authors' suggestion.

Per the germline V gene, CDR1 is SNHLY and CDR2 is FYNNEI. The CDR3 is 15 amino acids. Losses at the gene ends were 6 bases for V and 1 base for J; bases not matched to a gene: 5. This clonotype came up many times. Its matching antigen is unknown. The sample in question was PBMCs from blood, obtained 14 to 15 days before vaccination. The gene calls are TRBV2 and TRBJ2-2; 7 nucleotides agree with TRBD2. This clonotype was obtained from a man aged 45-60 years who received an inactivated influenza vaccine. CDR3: CASSLIAGNTGELFF. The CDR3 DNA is TGTGCCAGCAGCCTTATAGCGGGGAACACCGGGGAGCTGTTTTTT.